This entry describes one T cell receptor beta chain. What it recognizes is unknown. These data belong to a study of T cell responses to AZD1222 COVID-19 vaccine. Regarding the study as a whole: Clonal diversity was possibly underestimated, and the donors were mostly white British, with more females. The study found Spike-specific TCR breadth and depth rose after two AZD1222 doses. The study reported that nearly half of spike-specific TCRs target unmutated variant regions. Sampling captured repertoires only after the peak T cell response.

Libraries were prepared by immunoSEQ multiplex PCR; TCRdb keeps only in-frame clonotypes and omits some of them. The sample holds 95,000 to 150,000 clones; 85% to 95% are singletons and the top ten take around 5%. The length of the CDR3 is 15 residues. V gave up 5 bases and J gave up 0 bases, with 14 bases separating them. Germline-derived CDR1 and CDR2 are SQVTM and ANQGSEA. The gene calls are TRBV29-1 and TRBJ2-1, with D perhaps TRBD2 (5 bases). The clonotype was recovered from an adult who received the AZD1222 COVID-19 vaccine. Here the sequenced sample was peripheral blood, taken 28 days after the second AZD1222 dose. This chain's CDR3 is CSVRRRASSYNEQFF. The CDR3 region has the DNA TGCAGCGTTAGGCGGCGGGCGAGCTCCTACAATGAGCAGTTCTTC.